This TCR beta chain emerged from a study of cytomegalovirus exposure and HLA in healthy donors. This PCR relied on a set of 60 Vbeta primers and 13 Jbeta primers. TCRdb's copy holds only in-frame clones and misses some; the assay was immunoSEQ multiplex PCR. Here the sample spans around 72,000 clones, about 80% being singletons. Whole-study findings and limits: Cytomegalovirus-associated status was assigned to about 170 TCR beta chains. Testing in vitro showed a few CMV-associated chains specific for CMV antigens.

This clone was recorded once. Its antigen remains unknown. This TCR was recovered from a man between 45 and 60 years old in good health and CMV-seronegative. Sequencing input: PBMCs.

The CDR3 region is CASKTSDLLKAFF. CDR3 nucleotides: TGTGCCAGCAAAACCTCGGACTTACTCAAAGCTTTCTTT. The genes are TRBV28 and TRBJ1-1; D gene unclear. The ends were cut back, 7 bases at V and 9 bases at J, with 18 bases in the middle. Germline loops: CDR1 MDHEN, CDR2 SYDVKM. The CDR3 is made up of 13 amino acids.